Below, 30 T cell receptor beta chains from the same sample are listed, as sequenced in a study of blood T cell repertoires in COVID-19. Profiling relied on immunoSEQ multiplex PCR, and the TCRdb table lists in-frame clones only, not all of them. In the table there are about 200,000 clones, around 87% of which are singletons. Sequencing was done on a sample of peripheral blood. The receptors were gathered from a man between 60 and 75 years old with acute or convalescent COVID-19.

This rearrangement joins TRBV3-1 (or the pseudogene TRBV3-2) to TRBJ2-7, with a weak D call TRBD2 (6 bases). The germline V gene encodes CDR1 LGHDT and CDR2 YNNKEL (reference sequence). The V gene lost 2 bases and the J gene lost 6 bases, with 17 bases spanning the gap. The CDR3 is made up of 15 amino acids. In DNA form, the CDR3 reads TGTGCCAGCAGCCAACGGCGGCAGGGAGCGGGCGAGCAGTACTTC. Translating gives CASSQRRQGAGEQYF.

The J gene is TRBJ2-7, the V gene TRBV6-2 or TRBV6-3; possible D gene TRBD1, 6 bases. The CDR3 has 15 residues. The V and J ends lost 5 bases and 2 bases respectively, with 16 bases between them. Germline V CDR1 and CDR2: MNHEY, SVGEGT. CDR3 sequence reads: CASSTDRTAAYEQYF. CDR3 sequence (DNA): TGTGCCAGCAGTACAGACAGGACAGCCGCCTACGAGCAGTACTTC.

On this clone itself: The sample contains more than one DNA sequence encoding this CDR3. The gene calls are TRBV19 and TRBJ1-5, with D uncertain. CDR3 length equals 13 residues. The V end lost 4 bases, the J end lost 7 bases, and 11 bases lay between the germline ends. CDR1 and CDR2 (germline): LNHDA, SQIVND (reference sequence). The CDR3 spells CASSTGVRQPQHF. The CDR3 DNA sequence: TGTGCCAGTAGTACCGGGGTTCGGCAGCCCCAGCATTTT.

The V gene is TRBV28, the J gene TRBJ1-3; D is ambiguous. In germline, CDR1 is MDHEN, CDR2 SYDVKM. The V gene lost 2 bases and the J gene lost 7 bases, with 12 bases spanning the gap. The CDR3 extends over 14 amino acids. In nucleotides, the CDR3 is TGTGCCAGCAGTTTAGGGCCGAGTTTCAACACCATATATTTT. It specifies CASSLGPSFNTIYF.

As DNA, the CDR3 is TGTGCCAGCAGTTACCACCGGGATGCAACTAATGAAAAACTGTTTTTT. It specifies CASSYHRDATNEKLFF. The chain joins TRBV6-2 or TRBV6-3 to TRBJ1-4; no clear D gene. The CDR3 loop spans 16 amino acids. Germline V lookup: CDR1 MNHEY, CDR2 SVGEGT. With 2 bases removed from V and 0 bases from J, the gap between germline ends came to 10 bases.

The V and J genes are TRBV7-2 and TRBJ2-7; 8 bases agree with TRBD1. V shed 5 bases, J shed 5 bases, and the junction held 11 bases outside the gene matches. The CDR3 loop spans 15 amino acids. Germline loops: CDR1 SGHTA, CDR2 FQGNSA. The CDR3 DNA follows: TGTGCCAGCAGCCCGACCAGGGGGCGCCCCCACGAGCAGTACTTC. Residues: CASSPTRGRPHEQYF.

To note about this clone: This same CDR3 is encoded by further DNA sequences in the sample. The J gene is TRBJ1-3, the V gene TRBV18, with TRBD1 identical over 8 bases. CDR3 length: 16 amino acids. V lost 1 base and J lost 0; bases outside the gene matches: 2. Germline-derived CDR1 and CDR2 are KGHSH and LQKENI. The CDR3 DNA reads as TGTGCCAGCTCACCACGGGACAGGAGCTCTGGAAACACCATATATTTT. Protein: CASSPRDRSSGNTIYF.

This sequence joins TRBV5-6 and TRBJ1-5; 7 bases line up with TRBD1. V lost 0 bases, J lost 3 bases, and 3 bases stayed unmatched. CDR1 and CDR2 from the germline V gene are SGHDT and YYEEEE. This CDR3 is built from 15 residues. The CDR3 DNA reads as TGTGCCAGCAGCTTGGACAGGGGCACCAATCAGCCCCAGCATTTT. Amino acid sequence: CASSLDRGTNQPQHF. Supplemented by reference TRBV5-6 and TRBJ1-5, the full variable domain reads DAGVTQSPTHLIKTRGQQVTLRCSPKSGHDTVSWYQQALGQGPQFIFQYYEEEERQRGNFPDRFSGHQFPNYSSELNVNALLLGDSALYLCASSLDRGTNQPQHFGDGTRLSIL.

The CDR3 spells CASSLFRQSYGYTF. The CDR3 coding sequence is TGTGCCAGCAGCTTATTTAGACAGAGCTATGGCTACACCTTC. The chain combines TRBV5-8 with TRBJ1-2; a possible D gene is TRBD1 (5 bases). The CDR3 totals 14 residues. Germline values: CDR1 SGHTS, CDR2 YDEGEE. V was pared by 2 bases and J by 4 bases, with 12 bases between.

This clone showed up just once. V usage is TRBV6-5 and J usage is TRBJ1-1; a possible D gene is TRBD1 (6 bases). This CDR3 is 15 amino acids long. Trimming left V 3 bases short and J 3 bases short, with 14 bases between. Germline V lookup: CDR1 MNHEY, CDR2 SVGAGI. The CDR3, as DNA: TGTGCCAGCAGTTATAGTAGGACAGCGGACACTGAAGCTTTCTTT. The encoded protein is CASSYSRTADTEAFF.

The rearrangement links TRBV2 to TRBJ1-4; D uncertain. The CDR3 spans 12 residues. Trimming removed 1 base at V and 11 bases at J, with 8 bases between. Per germline, CDR1 SNHLY and CDR2 FYNNEI. CDR3 in DNA: TGTGCCAGCAGTGAAGGCGGCCAGAAACTGTTTTTT. Translation: CASSEGGQKLFF. Complete variable domain (other parts from reference TRBV2 and TRBJ1-4): EPEVTQTPSHQVTQMGQEVILRCVPISNHLYFYWYRQILGQKVEFLVSFYNNEISEKSEIFDDQFSVERPDGSNFTLKIRSTKLEDSAMYFCASSEGGQKLFFGSGTQLSVL.

The chain carries TRBV27 and TRBJ2-7; TRBD1 agrees at 11 bases. J lost 2 bases, V lost 6 bases, and 9 bases had no gene match. This CDR3 contains 16 residues. CDR1 MNHEY and CDR2 SMNVEV come from the germline V gene (reference sequence). CDR3 residues: CASSRVPGQGAYEQYF. The CDR3 DNA follows: TGTGCCAGCAGCCGGGTACCGGGACAGGGGGCCTACGAGCAGTACTTC.

The V call is TRBV19, the J call TRBJ1-4; 12 nucleotides match TRBD1. Trimming removed 8 bases from V and 8 bases from J; junction bases left unmatched: 3. Looked up from germline, CDR1 is LNHDA and CDR2 is SQIVND (reference sequence). The CDR3 consists of 13 residues. This CDR3 is CASGTGGREKLFF. The CDR3 DNA sequence: TGTGCCAGTGGGACAGGGGGCAGGGAAAAACTGTTTTTT.

V usage is TRBV6-5 and J usage is TRBJ2-3; D not certain. The CDR3 runs 13 residues. The germline gives CDR1 MNHEY, CDR2 SVGAGI. Trimming took 2 bases from V and 5 from J, leaving 8 bases between them. The CDR3 is CASSYIERDTQYF. CDR3 DNA: TGTGCCAGCAGTTACATAGAAAGAGATACGCAGTATTTT.

This chain links TRBV21-1 with TRBJ2-2; the D call in the table, TRBD1, was not verified against the DNA. TRBV21-1 is designated a pseudogene. This CDR3 has 15 residues. The CDR3 nucleotides are TGTGCCAGCACCAACAGGGGGCTTTCCACCGGGGAGCTGTTTTTT. Encoded protein: CASTNRGLSTGELFF.

The chain links TRBV9 to TRBJ2-7; TRBD1 agrees at 11 bases. CDR3 length equals 14 residues. In germline, CDR1 is SGDLS, CDR2 YYNGEE. Trimming at V came to 1 base and at J to 4 bases, leaving 1 base not matched to a gene. The CDR3 sequence: CASSVWDRGYEQYF. Here the CDR3 DNA reads TGTGCCAGCAGCGTATGGGACAGGGGGTACGAGCAGTACTTC.

The rearrangement links TRBV11-1 to TRBJ1-1, with 7 bases matching TRBD1. CDR3 length: 14 residues. With V trimmed by 6 bases and J by 2 bases, 6 bases remained unmatched. Per germline, CDR1 SGHAT and CDR2 FQDESV (reference sequence). For the CDR3, the DNA is TGTGCCAGCAGACCTGACAGGGTAAACACTGAAGCTTTCTTT. Encoded protein: CASRPDRVNTEAFF.

The chain is built from TRBV19 and TRBJ1-1; D remains ambiguous. Trimming removed 11 bases at V and 2 bases at J, with 15 bases between. Germline V CDR1 and CDR2: LNHDA, SQIVND (reference sequence). The CDR3 has 13 residues. CDR3 loop: CASSTSPNTEAFF. The CDR3, as DNA: TGTGCCTCGTCAACTAGTCCAAACACTGAAGCTTTCTTT. Full variable domain (rest looked up from reference TRBV19 and TRBJ1-1): DGGITQSPKYLFRKEGQNVTLSCEQNLNHDAMYWYRQDPGQGLRLIYYSQIVNDFQKGDIAEGYSVSREKKESFPLTVTSAQKNPTAFYLCASSTSPNTEAFFGQGTRLTVV.

The rearrangement uses TRBV20-1 and TRBJ2-7, with a possible D match to TRBD2 (6 bases). The germline gives CDR1 DFQATT, CDR2 SNEGSKA (reference sequence). The CDR3 length is 14 residues. Trimming shortened V by 3 bases and J by 0 bases, and 12 bases separated the two germline ends. The CDR3 region is CSASSRGGSYEQYF. The CDR3, as DNA: TGCAGTGCTAGTTCCCGGGGAGGCTCCTACGAGCAGTACTTC.

This clone was detected only once. The chain couples TRBV2 to TRBJ2-4, with a tentative D call TRBD1 (6 bases). Germline-derived CDR1 and CDR2 are SNHLY and FYNNEI. The CDR3 is made up of 15 amino acids. Trimming shortened V by 1 base and J by 7 bases, and 14 bases separated the two germline ends. The CDR3: CASSEGARGRNIQYF. The CDR3 region has the DNA TGTGCCAGCAGTGAAGGGGCCAGGGGCAGGAACATTCAGTACTTC.

This sequence joins TRBV10-3 and TRBJ2-5, with TRBD1 matching over 8 bases. Germline trimming cut 0 bases from V and 9 bases from J; bases unmatched to any gene: 3. Germline CDR1 reads ENHRY; CDR2 reads SYGVKD. The CDR3 has 13 residues. The CDR3 is CAISESTGQAQYF. The DNA for the CDR3 is TGTGCCATCAGTGAGTCAACGGGACAGGCCCAGTACTTC.

The genes are TRBV10-3 and TRBJ2-5; 7 bases map to TRBD1. CDR3 length: 14 amino acids. The germline V gene encodes CDR1 ENHRY and CDR2 SYGVKD. The trim removed 4 bases at V and 4 bases at J, leaving 6 bases unmatched. The CDR3 here is CAISAEQGRETQYF. The CDR3 bases are TGTGCCATCAGTGCGGAACAGGGGCGAGAGACCCAGTACTTC.

The chain combines TRBV10-1 with TRBJ1-3, with 7 bases that match TRBD1. Germline lookup yields CDR1 WNHNN and CDR2 SYGVQD (reference sequence). The length of the CDR3 is 14 residues. V lost 10 bases and J lost 0; bases outside the gene matches: 6. The CDR3 coding sequence is TGCGCCACTTCCCGGGACAGCTCTGGAAACACCATATATTTT. As protein: CATSRDSSGNTIYF.

J is TRBJ2-7 and V is TRBV27; D gene unclear. V was pared by 8 bases and J by 2 bases, with 4 bases between. Germline V gene lookup returns CDR1 MNHEY and CDR2 SMNVEV (reference sequence). CDR3 length: 10 amino acids. This CDR3 is CASLTYEQYF. For the CDR3, the DNA is TGTGCCAGCCTAACCTACGAGCAGTACTTC.

In this sample, this clone turned up once. This chain links TRBV7-9 with TRBJ1-1; the match to TRBD1 covers 9 bases. Trimming removed 5 bases from V and 4 bases from J; junction bases left unmatched: 8. The CDR3 spans 15 residues. Germline-derived CDR1 and CDR2 are SEHNR and FQNEAQ (reference sequence). CDR3 in amino acids: CASSHRGPSGTEAFF. CDR3 DNA sequence: TGTGCCAGCAGCCACAGGGGGCCCTCTGGCACTGAAGCTTTCTTT. Full variable domain (missing parts from reference TRBV7-9 and TRBJ1-1): DTGVSQNPRHKITKRGQNVTFRCDPISEHNRLYWYRQTLGQGPEFLTYFQNEAQLEKSRLLSDRFSAERPKGSFSTLEIQRTEQGDSAMYLCASSHRGPSGTEAFFGQGTRLTVV.

This chain connects TRBV11-2 to TRBJ1-2, with 9 bases lining up with TRBD1. CDR3 size: 14 residues. Germline-derived CDR1 and CDR2 are SGHAT and FQNNGV. V shed 4 bases, J shed 9 bases, and the junction held 9 bases outside the gene matches. In DNA form, the CDR3 reads TGTGCCAGCAGCTCGGAACAGGGGGCTAGACGCTACACCTTC. Residues: CASSSEQGARRYTF.

This clone was counted a single time. V is TRBV19 and J is TRBJ1-1; 12 bases map to TRBD1. With V trimmed by 4 bases and J by 5 bases, 11 bases remained unmatched. Germline lookup yields CDR1 LNHDA and CDR2 SQIVND (reference sequence). The CDR3 loop spans 17 amino acids. The CDR3, as DNA: TGTGCCAGTAGTACCGACCGGGACAGGGGGCGAGGTACTGAAGCTTTCTTT. It yields the protein CASSTDRDRGRGTEAFF.

The gene calls are TRBV11-2 and TRBJ1-5; D call uncertain. Per germline, CDR1 SGHAT and CDR2 FQNNGV. CDR3 length equals 13 residues. Trimming took off 4 bases at V and 5 bases at J, with 9 bases between the two ends. The CDR3 region is CASSSDGDQPQHF. As DNA, the CDR3 is TGTGCCAGCAGCTCGGACGGGGATCAGCCCCAGCATTTT.

The chain combines TRBV6-5 with TRBJ1-5, with D possibly matching TRBD1 (6 bases). There are 15 residues in the CDR3. The V and J ends lost 6 bases and 11 bases respectively, with 23 bases between them. In germline, CDR1 is MNHEY, CDR2 SVGAGI. The CDR3 reads CASRPTPGHTASQHF. As DNA, the CDR3 is TGTGCCAGCAGGCCCACCCCGGGACATACGGCGTCCCAGCATTTT.

CDR3 sequence: CASSLGTGPNSPLHF. Written as DNA, the CDR3 is TGTGCCAGCAGCTTAGGGACAGGACCTAATTCACCCCTCCACTTT. The chain uses TRBV9 and TRBJ1-6; 8 positions agree with TRBD1. Germline V gene data show CDR1 as SGDLS and CDR2 as YYNGEE. The J segment lost 6 bases and the V segment lost 4 bases, leaving 6 bases of the junction unmatched. CDR3 length: 15 amino acids.